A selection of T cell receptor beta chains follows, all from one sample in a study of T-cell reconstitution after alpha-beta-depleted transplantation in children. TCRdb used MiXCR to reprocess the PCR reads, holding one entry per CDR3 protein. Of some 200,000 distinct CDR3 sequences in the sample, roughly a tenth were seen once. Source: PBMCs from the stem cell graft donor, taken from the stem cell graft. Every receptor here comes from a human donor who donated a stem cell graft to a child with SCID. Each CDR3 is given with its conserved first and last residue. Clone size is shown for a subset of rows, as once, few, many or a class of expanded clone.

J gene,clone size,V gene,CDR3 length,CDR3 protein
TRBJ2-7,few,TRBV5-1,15,CASSRERGENYEQYF
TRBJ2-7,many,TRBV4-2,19,CASSQKTGSGGFGKNEQYF
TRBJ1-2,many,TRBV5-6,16,CASSLPRTGRGYGYTF
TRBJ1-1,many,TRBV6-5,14,CASSYEGGNTEAFF
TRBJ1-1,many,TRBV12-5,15,CASGLGQGENTEAFF
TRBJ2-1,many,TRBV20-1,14,CSGRGLGSYNEQFF
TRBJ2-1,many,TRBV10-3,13,CAIKRDGTPEQFF
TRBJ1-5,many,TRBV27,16,CASSLGPGQVPGSQHF
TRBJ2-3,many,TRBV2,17,CASSGAYSGGGTDTQYF
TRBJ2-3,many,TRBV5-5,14,CASSLRGFTDTQYF
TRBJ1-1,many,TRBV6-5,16,CASSYSGGFGNTEAFF
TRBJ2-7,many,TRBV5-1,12,CASSSPTYEQYF
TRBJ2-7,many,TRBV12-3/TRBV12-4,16,CASSLGLAGNSYEQYF
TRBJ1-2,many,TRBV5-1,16,CASSGGDSTGDYGYTF
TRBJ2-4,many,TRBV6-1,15,CASSEGSVAKNIQYF
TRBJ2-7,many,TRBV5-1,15,CASSLVEDFSYEQYF
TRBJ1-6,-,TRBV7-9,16,CASSSQGGSYNSPLHF
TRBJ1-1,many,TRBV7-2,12,CASSFGLTEAFF
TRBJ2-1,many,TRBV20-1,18,CSARALKGGPRRNNEQFF
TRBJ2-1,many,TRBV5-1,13,CASSPGGNNEQFF
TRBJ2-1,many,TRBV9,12,CASGGAYNEQFF
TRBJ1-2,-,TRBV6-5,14,CASSYSGQGDGYTF
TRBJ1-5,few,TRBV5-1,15,CASSLAGSALGPQHF
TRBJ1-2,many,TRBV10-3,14,CAISDQGTNYGYTF
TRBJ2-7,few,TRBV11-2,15,CASTLDRGLTYEQYF
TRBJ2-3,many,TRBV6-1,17,CASSEGTPGQGKDTQYF
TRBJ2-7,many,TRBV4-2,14,CASSPDLLSYEQYF
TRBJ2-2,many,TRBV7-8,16,CASSYTGTPSTGELFF
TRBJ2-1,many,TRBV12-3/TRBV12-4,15,CASSTDRTIYNEQFF
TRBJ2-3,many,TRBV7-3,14,CASSLLGSTDTQYF
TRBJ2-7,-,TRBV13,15,CASSLGTGTGPEQYF
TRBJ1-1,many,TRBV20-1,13,CSARDQGGTEAFF
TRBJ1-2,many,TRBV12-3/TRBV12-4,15,CASSAPTQGIGGYTF
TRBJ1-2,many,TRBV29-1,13,CSVEDLSGRSYTF
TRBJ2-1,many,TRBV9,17,CASSVEVAGGFYNEQFF
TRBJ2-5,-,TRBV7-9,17,CASSTDPGQGGRETQYF
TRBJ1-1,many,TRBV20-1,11,CSAGDTREAFF
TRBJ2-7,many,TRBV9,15,CASSLEMGFAYEQYF
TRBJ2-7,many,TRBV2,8,CARGTTDF
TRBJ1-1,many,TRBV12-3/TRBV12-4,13,CASRYQGNTEAFF
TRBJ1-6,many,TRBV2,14,CASSEDRNNSPLHF